The sequence of this T cell receptor beta chain was determined in a study of CD8 T cells in Susac syndrome. Study-level points and caveats: Individuals included in the TCR sequencing and HLA analysis were acknowledged by the study to be relatively few in number.

The germline V gene encodes CDR1 LGHDT and CDR2 YNNKEL (reference sequence). V was cut by 1 base and J by 7 bases, with 5 bases left in between. This CDR3 region has 12 residues. As regards this clonotype: The antigen is not known.

High-throughput TCR beta sequencing covered peripheral CD8+ and CD4+ T cells. Purification of the CD8+ and CD4+ T cells relied on negative isolation, and TEMRA cells underwent FACS enrichment. The RNA, about 0.5 to 1 ug, was put through reverse transcription using random hexamers. Amplification of TCR beta CDR3 by immunoSEQ multiplex PCR spanned 54 Vbeta and 13 Jbeta. TCRdb analysed the immunoSEQ multiplex PCR reads with MiXCR anew, one entry per CDR3 protein. The repertoire holds approximately 270,000 distinct CDR3 sequences, with approximately 92% as singletons. Sequencing used CD4+ T cells from PBMCs. J is TRBJ1-3 and V is TRBV3-1; D is uncertain. The receptor comes from a human donor with multiple sclerosis. The CDR3 is CASSQGRNTIYF. The CDR3 nucleotides read TGTGCCAGCAGCCAAGGCCGGAACACCATATATTTT.